These T cell receptor beta chains were read from a single sample in a study of CD8 T cells in ankylosing spondylitis. TCRdb processed the 5' RACE reads anew with MiXCR; each CDR3 protein has one entry. The data hold 200,000 to 250,000 distinct CDR3 sequences, with 10% observed a single time. Sequencing was done on a sample of blood, either unsorted or a sorted T cell fraction (not recorded which). The receptors originated from a male donor with ankylosing spondylitis or in good health (not recorded which). CDR3s include the opening cysteine and the closing phenylalanine or tryptophan. A D gene is named only where the DNA matches it firmly. The size entry is marked missing in some rows and otherwise reads once, few, many or a size class.

v_call: TRBV3-1
j_call: TRBJ2-2
d_call: -
clone_size: few
cdr3_nt: TGTGCCAGCAGCCAAGAATTTGCAGGGCGAGGTAGCACCGGGGAGCTGTTTTTT
cdr3_aa: CASSQEFAGRGSTGELFF

v_call: TRBV5-1
j_call: TRBJ1-1
d_call: -
clone_size: few
cdr3_nt: TGCGCCAGCAGCTTGTCCCAGGGAACTGAAGCTTTCTTT
cdr3_aa: CASSLSQGTEAFF

v_call: TRBV5-1
j_call: TRBJ2-7
d_call: -
clone_size: -
cdr3_nt: TGCGCCAGCAGCTTCCAGAACTACGAGCAGTACTTC
cdr3_aa: CASSFQNYEQYF

v_call: TRBV19
j_call: TRBJ1-6
d_call: TRBD1
clone_size: few
cdr3_nt: TGTGCCAGTAGCTCGGACGGGACAGGGGATTCACCCCTCCACTTT
cdr3_aa: CASSSDGTGDSPLHF

v_call: TRBV3-1
j_call: TRBJ2-3
d_call: -
clone_size: many
cdr3_nt: TGTGCCAGCAGCCCAGGTGTAATGAATACGCAGTATTTT
cdr3_aa: CASSPGVMNTQYF

v_call: TRBV27
j_call: TRBJ2-1
d_call: TRBD2
clone_size: -
cdr3_nt: TGTGCCAGCAGTTTCGGGACTAGCGTAAATGAGCAGTTCTTC
cdr3_aa: CASSFGTSVNEQFF

v_call: TRBV12-3/TRBV12-4
j_call: TRBJ1-2
d_call: -
clone_size: many
cdr3_nt: TGTGCCAGCAGTAATAGGGAGTCGGGGGGCGCGGGTGGCTACACCTTC
cdr3_aa: CASSNRESGGAGGYTF

v_call: TRBV2
j_call: TRBJ1-4
d_call: TRBD1
clone_size: few
cdr3_nt: TGTGCCAGCAGGGAGACAGGGCTTAATGAAAAACTGTTTTTT
cdr3_aa: CASRETGLNEKLFF

v_call: TRBV19
j_call: TRBJ2-5
d_call: -
clone_size: few
cdr3_nt: TGTGCCAGTAGACGCTCGGGGGCCCAAGAGACCCAGTACTTC
cdr3_aa: CASRRSGAQETQYF

v_call: TRBV5-1
j_call: TRBJ2-2
d_call: -
clone_size: many
cdr3_nt: TGCGCCAGCAGCTTGTCCTCGTCGGACACCGGGGAGCTGTTTTTT
cdr3_aa: CASSLSSSDTGELFF

v_call: TRBV3-1
j_call: TRBJ2-5
d_call: -
clone_size: many
cdr3_nt: TGTGCCAGCAGCCAACCGGTACTAGGGAAAGAGACCCAGTACTTC
cdr3_aa: CASSQPVLGKETQYF

v_call: TRBV11-2
j_call: TRBJ2-4
d_call: -
clone_size: many
cdr3_nt: TGTGCCAGCAGCTTGTTGTCAGGGACTGCCGCTAACCTGGCCAAAAACATTCAGTACTTC
cdr3_aa: CASSLLSGTAANLAKNIQYF

v_call: TRBV12-3/TRBV12-4
j_call: TRBJ2-7
d_call: -
clone_size: many
cdr3_nt: TGTGCCAGCAGTTTGGGACACTACGAGCAGTACTTC
cdr3_aa: CASSLGHYEQYF

v_call: TRBV20-1
j_call: TRBJ2-3
d_call: TRBD1
clone_size: many
cdr3_nt: TGCAGTGCTCTGGGACAGGGGGCAGATACGCAGTATTTT
cdr3_aa: CSALGQGADTQYF

v_call: TRBV7-3
j_call: TRBJ2-2
d_call: -
clone_size: -
cdr3_nt: TGTGCCAGCAGCCATCGACAGGGAGGGATGGCCGGGGAGCTGTTTTTT
cdr3_aa: CASSHRQGGMAGELFF

v_call: TRBV3-1
j_call: TRBJ2-7
d_call: TRBD2
clone_size: many
cdr3_nt: TGTGCCAGCAGCCAACCGGGACTAGCGGGGATTAACTACGAGCAGTACTTC
cdr3_aa: CASSQPGLAGINYEQYF

v_call: TRBV28
j_call: TRBJ1-2
d_call: -
clone_size: many
cdr3_nt: TGTGCCAGCAGTTTGTCGGACATTGGGAATGGCTACACCTTC
cdr3_aa: CASSLSDIGNGYTF

v_call: TRBV5-1
j_call: TRBJ2-1
d_call: TRBD1
clone_size: many
cdr3_nt: TGCGCCAGCAGCCCACCGGGACAGGGTGGTCATGAGCAGTTCTTC
cdr3_aa: CASSPPGQGGHEQFF

v_call: TRBV12-3/TRBV12-4
j_call: TRBJ1-1
d_call: TRBD1
clone_size: -
cdr3_nt: TGTGCCAGCACCGCCGGGACAGGGGAGGTTGAAGCTTTCTTT
cdr3_aa: CASTAGTGEVEAFF

v_call: TRBV5-5
j_call: TRBJ2-2
d_call: -
clone_size: many
cdr3_nt: TGTGCCAGCAGCTTGGGTACATCAAGGACCGGGGAGCTGTTTTTT
cdr3_aa: CASSLGTSRTGELFF

v_call: TRBV7-2
j_call: TRBJ2-2
d_call: TRBD1
clone_size: -
cdr3_nt: TGTGCCAGCAGCCCCGTGACAGGGCAGAGCACCGGGGAGCTGTTTTTT
cdr3_aa: CASSPVTGQSTGELFF

v_call: TRBV12-3/TRBV12-4
j_call: TRBJ2-3
d_call: TRBD1
clone_size: -
cdr3_nt: TGTGCCAGCAGTCTAAGACAGGGCGGCACAGATACGCAGTATTTT
cdr3_aa: CASSLRQGGTDTQYF

v_call: TRBV18
j_call: TRBJ1-6
d_call: TRBD1
clone_size: few
cdr3_nt: TGTGCCAGCTCTCGGGACAGCAATTCACCCCTCCACTTT
cdr3_aa: CASSRDSNSPLHF

v_call: TRBV7-8
j_call: TRBJ2-7
d_call: TRBD1
clone_size: many
cdr3_nt: TGTGCCAGCAGCTTAGCTTTATGGGACAGGGTTAGCTCCTACGAGCAGTACTTC
cdr3_aa: CASSLALWDRVSSYEQYF

v_call: TRBV4-2
j_call: TRBJ1-4
d_call: -
clone_size: -
cdr3_nt: TGTGCCAGCAGCCAAGACCCAGGGACAACTAATGAAAAACTGTTTTTT
cdr3_aa: CASSQDPGTTNEKLFF

v_call: TRBV20-1
j_call: TRBJ2-1
d_call: TRBD2
clone_size: many
cdr3_nt: TGCAGTGCCAACCCAACTAGCGGGGGTGCTCTTAACAATGAGCAGTTCTTC
cdr3_aa: CSANPTSGGALNNEQFF

v_call: TRBV20-1
j_call: TRBJ2-7
d_call: TRBD1
clone_size: -
cdr3_nt: TGCAGTGCTGTACCGGGACAGTTATCCTACGAGCAGTACTTC
cdr3_aa: CSAVPGQLSYEQYF

v_call: TRBV2
j_call: TRBJ1-4
d_call: -
clone_size: many
cdr3_nt: TGTGCCAGCAGCTTCTATGATACTAATGAAAAACTGTTTTTT
cdr3_aa: CASSFYDTNEKLFF

v_call: TRBV5-1
j_call: TRBJ2-1
d_call: TRBD1
clone_size: many
cdr3_nt: TGCGCCAGCAGCTTGGACGGGACAGGGAGATCCTACAATGAGCAGTTCTTC
cdr3_aa: CASSLDGTGRSYNEQFF

v_call: TRBV5-1
j_call: TRBJ1-4
d_call: -
clone_size: many
cdr3_nt: TGCGCCAGCAGCTTAGAGGGAATTAATGAAAAACTGTTTTTT
cdr3_aa: CASSLEGINEKLFF

v_call: TRBV5-1
j_call: TRBJ2-5
d_call: TRBD1
clone_size: many
cdr3_nt: TGCGCCAGCAGCGGGGGACAGGGGAATCAAGAGACCCAGTACTTC
cdr3_aa: CASSGGQGNQETQYF

v_call: TRBV20-1
j_call: TRBJ2-7
d_call: -
clone_size: many
cdr3_nt: TGCAGTGCTAGACAGGAGGTACCCTACGAGCAGTACTTC
cdr3_aa: CSARQEVPYEQYF

v_call: TRBV12-3/TRBV12-4
j_call: TRBJ2-3
d_call: -
clone_size: many
cdr3_nt: TGTGCCAGCAGCTTGTCTCCCGAGGGGAAAGATACGCAGTATTTT
cdr3_aa: CASSLSPEGKDTQYF

v_call: TRBV7-7
j_call: TRBJ1-6
d_call: TRBD1
clone_size: few
cdr3_nt: TGTGCTAGCAGCTTAGCGGCGGGACAGGGGGGGCCCCTCCACTTT
cdr3_aa: CASSLAAGQGGPLHF

v_call: TRBV27
j_call: TRBJ2-3
d_call: TRBD2
clone_size: many
cdr3_nt: TGTGCCAGCAGTTCGTTAGCGGGGGGGCCAGGAGATACGCAGTATTTT
cdr3_aa: CASSSLAGGPGDTQYF

v_call: TRBV9
j_call: TRBJ1-1
d_call: -
clone_size: many
cdr3_nt: TGTGCCAGCAGCGTAGATGCGATAACTGAAGCTTTCTTT
cdr3_aa: CASSVDAITEAFF

v_call: TRBV10-3
j_call: TRBJ2-3
d_call: -
clone_size: -
cdr3_nt: TGTGCCATCAAAGGGGTGGGAGATACGCAGTATTTT
cdr3_aa: CAIKGVGDTQYF

v_call: TRBV5-1
j_call: TRBJ2-5
d_call: -
clone_size: many
cdr3_nt: TGCGCCAGCAGCGAGGTCCAAGAGACCCAGTACTTC
cdr3_aa: CASSEVQETQYF

v_call: TRBV18
j_call: TRBJ2-1
d_call: TRBD1
clone_size: many
cdr3_nt: TGTGCCAGCTCAAGTAGTGGTCAGGGGGATGAGCAGTTCTTC
cdr3_aa: CASSSSGQGDEQFF

v_call: TRBV9
j_call: TRBJ2-2
d_call: TRBD2
clone_size: many
cdr3_nt: TGTGCCAGCAGCGTAGGGCTAGCGGGGCCAACCGGGGAGCTGTTTTTT
cdr3_aa: CASSVGLAGPTGELFF

v_call: TRBV5-6
j_call: TRBJ2-7
d_call: -
clone_size: few
cdr3_nt: TGTGCCAGCAGCTTGTTGGGGATCCACAAGCAGTACTTC
cdr3_aa: CASSLLGIHKQYF

v_call: TRBV20-1
j_call: TRBJ2-1
d_call: TRBD2
clone_size: -
cdr3_nt: TGCAGTGCTAGAGGCGGGGGGCCTTACAATGAGCAGTTCTTC
cdr3_aa: CSARGGGPYNEQFF

v_call: TRBV5-1
j_call: TRBJ1-1
d_call: TRBD1
clone_size: -
cdr3_nt: TGCGCCAGCAGCCTACAGGGGGCGAAGGGCACTGAAGCTTTCTTT
cdr3_aa: CASSLQGAKGTEAFF

v_call: TRBV6-1
j_call: TRBJ2-5
d_call: TRBD1
clone_size: many
cdr3_nt: TGTGCCAGCAGGACGGACAGGATATTATTGTCTGGGACCCAGTACTTC
cdr3_aa: CASRTDRILLSGTQYF

v_call: TRBV12-3/TRBV12-4
j_call: TRBJ2-7
d_call: -
clone_size: many
cdr3_nt: TGTGCCAGCAGTTTTTTAGACGAGCAGTACTTC
cdr3_aa: CASSFLDEQYF

v_call: TRBV12-3/TRBV12-4
j_call: TRBJ1-2
d_call: TRBD1
clone_size: few
cdr3_nt: TGTGCCAGCAGTGTCCCGGGACAGGGTAGGGGGGGCTACACCTTC
cdr3_aa: CASSVPGQGRGGYTF

v_call: TRBV5-5
j_call: TRBJ1-5
d_call: -
clone_size: many
cdr3_nt: TGTGCCAGCAGCCTGGTCTCCCAGAATCAGCCCCAGCATTTT
cdr3_aa: CASSLVSQNQPQHF

v_call: TRBV5-1
j_call: TRBJ1-1
d_call: -
clone_size: -
cdr3_nt: TGCGCCAGCAGCTTGGGTGCGGGTTCGGGTGAGAACACTGAAGCTTTCTTT
cdr3_aa: CASSLGAGSGENTEAFF

v_call: TRBV28
j_call: TRBJ2-7
d_call: -
clone_size: many
cdr3_nt: TGTGCCAGCAGTTCGTCCGGGACCCTAGGGAACGAGCAGTACTTC
cdr3_aa: CASSSSGTLGNEQYF

v_call: TRBV10-3
j_call: TRBJ2-2
d_call: -
clone_size: many
cdr3_nt: TGTGCCATCAATGGGGCGGGTACCGGGGAGCTGTTTTTT
cdr3_aa: CAINGAGTGELFF

v_call: TRBV6-2/TRBV6-3
j_call: TRBJ2-5
d_call: TRBD2
clone_size: -
cdr3_nt: TGTGCCAGCAGTTCCACCCGGACTAGCGGAGAGACCCAGTACTTC
cdr3_aa: CASSSTRTSGETQYF

v_call: TRBV12-3/TRBV12-4
j_call: TRBJ1-4
d_call: TRBD1
clone_size: many
cdr3_nt: TGTGCCAGCAGCCCCCTCCGGGACAGTAATGAAAAACTGTTTTTT
cdr3_aa: CASSPLRDSNEKLFF

v_call: TRBV29-1
j_call: TRBJ2-1
d_call: TRBD1
clone_size: few
cdr3_nt: TGCAGCGTTGGGACAGGGACAAACAATGAGCAGTTCTTC
cdr3_aa: CSVGTGTNNEQFF

v_call: TRBV20-1
j_call: TRBJ1-2
d_call: -
clone_size: few
cdr3_nt: TGCAGTGCTGACGGTCCTGACTATGGCTACACCTTC
cdr3_aa: CSADGPDYGYTF

v_call: TRBV15
j_call: TRBJ2-7
d_call: -
clone_size: -
cdr3_nt: TGTGCCACCAGCCAGGGTGGGGTCACCTACGAGCAGTACTTC
cdr3_aa: CATSQGGVTYEQYF

v_call: TRBV5-1
j_call: TRBJ2-3
d_call: -
clone_size: many
cdr3_nt: TGCGCCAGCAGCTTGGACGACAACACAGATACGCAGTATTTT
cdr3_aa: CASSLDDNTDTQYF

v_call: TRBV7-9
j_call: TRBJ2-5
d_call: -
clone_size: many
cdr3_nt: TGTGCCAGCAGCATAACTCGCGGCCAAGAGACCCAGTACTTC
cdr3_aa: CASSITRGQETQYF

v_call: TRBV28
j_call: TRBJ2-7
d_call: -
clone_size: many
cdr3_nt: TGTGCCAGCAGAGACTGGGAACCGTCCTACGAGCAGTACTTC
cdr3_aa: CASRDWEPSYEQYF

v_call: TRBV7-9
j_call: TRBJ2-1
d_call: TRBD1
clone_size: few
cdr3_nt: TGTGCCAGCAGCTTGGACAGGGCCCCCTCGATGTATGAGCAGTTCTTC
cdr3_aa: CASSLDRAPSMYEQFF